This TCR beta chain was found in a study of blood T cells in healthy people across ages. Background on the study: Per two T cells, template switching captured roughly one barcoded beta molecule.

General study results and limits: A roughly linear fall in TCR beta diversity per million T cells was seen with increasing age. Long-lived donors carried more naive CD4+ cells and greater diversity than aged donors.

V lost 4 bases to trimming and J lost 1 base; unmatched junction nucleotides: 3. The CDR3 sequence is 13 residues long. Germline-derived CDR1 and CDR2 are SQVTM and ANQGSEA. Next came a second PCR, run for about 7 to 12 cycles, which used a sample-barcoded 5' primer along with a J-beta primer mix. Every cDNA was tagged by a template-switch adaptor with 12 random nucleotides. TCRdb fed the 5' RACE reads into MiXCR, producing one record per CDR3 protein. The sample includes hundreds of thousands of distinct CDR3 sequences, around 49% seen only once; the top ten take 30% to 40%. This clonotype was detected only a few times. Its matching antigen is unknown.

The chain employs TRBV29-1 and TRBJ2-5, with 7 bases fitting TRBD1. This sequence was found in a woman aged 55-69 years in good health. The sample consisted of blood. The CDR3 bases are TGCAGCGTTGGGGACAGACTCCAAGAGACCCAGTACTTC. It yields the protein CSVGDRLQETQYF.